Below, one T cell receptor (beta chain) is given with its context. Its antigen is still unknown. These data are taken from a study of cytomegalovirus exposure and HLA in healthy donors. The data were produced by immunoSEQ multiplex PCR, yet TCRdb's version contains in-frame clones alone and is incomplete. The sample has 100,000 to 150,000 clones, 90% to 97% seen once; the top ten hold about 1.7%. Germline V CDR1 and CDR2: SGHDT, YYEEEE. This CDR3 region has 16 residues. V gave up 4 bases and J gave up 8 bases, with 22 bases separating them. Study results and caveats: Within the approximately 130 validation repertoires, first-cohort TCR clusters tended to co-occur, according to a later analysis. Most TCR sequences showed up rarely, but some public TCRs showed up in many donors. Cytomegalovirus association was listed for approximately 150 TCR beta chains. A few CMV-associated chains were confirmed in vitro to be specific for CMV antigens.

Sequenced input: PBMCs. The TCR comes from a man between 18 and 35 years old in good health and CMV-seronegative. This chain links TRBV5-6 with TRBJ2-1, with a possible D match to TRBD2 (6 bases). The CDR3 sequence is CASSPSRLVRADEQFF. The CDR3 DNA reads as TGTGCCAGCAGCCCTAGCCGACTAGTGAGAGCCGATGAGCAGTTCTTC.